This T cell receptor beta chain was observed in a study of neurological immune-mediated disorders. Germline V lookup: CDR1 MDHEN, CDR2 SYDVKM. There are 16 residues in the CDR3. J was trimmed by 8 bases and V by 6 bases; bases with no gene match: 16. This clonotype was picked up many times. Sequencing runs each yielded over 180 million TCR-beta sequences from 15-18 subjects. Each CDR3 protein gets one entry after TCRdb re-called the 5' RACE reads with MiXCR. This table has about 79,000 distinct CDR3 sequences, 12% to 15% appearing once. The V gene is TRBV28, the J gene TRBJ1-2; 9 bases agree with TRBD1. Specimen: PBMCs. The origin of this receptor is a woman aged 50 to 60 in good health. The chain's CDR3 is CASSIKLEGQGRGYTF. CDR3 DNA sequence: TGTGCCAGCAGCATCAAGTTGGAGGGACAGGGTAGAGGCTACACCTTC.